This T cell receptor beta chain was obtained from a study of siplizumab effects on memory and regulatory T cells (dated by TCRdb to about 2019). With regard to the full study: The study looked at the effect of siplizumab, an anti-CD2 antibody, on alloreactive T-cell subsets in allogeneic mixed lymphocyte reactions made from human PBMCs.

At the junction V is shortened by 0 bases and J by 5 bases, with 4 bases in between. Based on the germline V gene (reference sequence), the CDR1 and CDR2 sequences are SEHNR and FQNEAQ. Including the terminal cysteine and phenylalanine, the CDR3 comprises 12 residues. The entry retains the CDR3 DNA only, 36 bases that are in frame from base 1. Comments on this clone: No antigen is known for it. Per-base quality was not reported, and no clone a single base away is much larger than it.

To prepare the library, the immunoSEQ multiplex PCR assay was applied. The deep sequencing platform assayed around 94,000 TCR templates per sample. Genomic DNA extracted from sorted T cells was used for TCRbeta CDR3 sequencing. The paper's processing steps were these. The R programming language was used for clonal analysis of the TCRbeta CDR3 data. Unstimulated samples were compared with post-reaction CFSE-low samples to define alloreactive CD4+ and CD8+ clones. Regulatory or non-regulatory origin was assigned to alloreactive CD4+ clones by matching of sequences to sorted unstimulated Treg and non-Treg repertoires. TCRdb retrieved this table from immuneACCESS and kept in-frame rearrangements only. Not all clones are present; in checked studies, unresolved V genes account for under half, and no reason is known for the remainder. D and trimming were read from the DNA, whereas the V and J calls and clone size are those reported in that table. This sample gives approximately 60,000 clones in total; around 96% of them show up just once. Of the sample, 0.095% is held by the ten largest clones.

Overall study results and their limits: No functional confirmation was obtained for the suppressive function of proliferating Tregs from siplizumab cultures. Siplizumab significantly reduced the cumulative frequency of alloreactive sequences traceable to unstimulated CD4+ memory T cells. Unstimulated naive T cells appeared to be more diverse than memory T cells, and naive cells seemed to make a substantial contribution to the alloresponse. Among mappable alloreactive CD4+ clones, the Treg-derived fraction averaged approximately 63% with siplizumab versus 26.9% in control reactions. Because sequences below about 10^-5 frequency were poorly captured, only a minor fraction of alloreactive clones could be mapped to unstimulated subsets. For roughly 75-96% of proliferating CD4+ or CD8+ clones, no naive or memory phenotype could be assigned.

Unstimulated CD4+ memory cells were also sequenced in three donor pairs, together with CD4+ naive, CD8+ TEMRA, CD8+ naive and CD8+ effector memory subsets. Sorted unstimulated T cells, along with proliferating T cells recovered from mixed lymphocyte reactions, underwent TCRbeta CDR3 sequencing. Fresh whole blood from approximately ten HLA-typed healthy donors was used to isolate PBMCs. The chain is assembled from TRBV7-9 and TRBJ1-1, with no D gene named confidently. The sequencing input was naive CD8+ T cells sorted from blood. This specimen's cell subset or site label, per the study, means: unstimulated naive T cells. This TCR was sampled from a human donor in good health. The CDR3: CASSLAGTEAFF. The base sequence is TGTGCCAGCAGCTTAGCCGGGACTGAAGCTTTCTTT.